Below are 32 T cell receptor beta chains sequenced from a single sample in a study of cytomegalovirus exposure and HLA in healthy donors. The study ran its PCR with 60 Vbeta and 13 Jbeta primers. Data came from immunoSEQ multiplex PCR; TCRdb stores just in-frame clones and leaves some out. Seen here are 130,000 to 150,000 clones, 65% to 80% observed once, and the top ten hold 13%. The sample comprised PBMCs. The receptors originated from a man aged 40-49 years in good health and CMV-seropositive.

This chain joins TRBV7-9 and TRBJ2-2; 7 positions match TRBD1. Germline V gene sequence: CDR1 SEHNR, CDR2 FQNEAQ (reference sequence). V gave up 2 bases and J gave up 3 bases; unmatched junction bases: 12. This CDR3 region has 18 residues. CDR3 bases: TGTGCCAGCAGCTTAAGGGGGCGATGGATTTGGGACACCGGGGAGCTGTTTTTT. Translated, it gives CASSLRGRWIWDTGELFF.

The chain couples TRBV28 to TRBJ2-2, with 8 bases that match TRBD2. The CDR3 spans 15 residues. Germline assignment: CDR1 MDHEN and CDR2 SYDVKM. V lost 7 bases and J lost 6; bases outside the gene matches: 10. In DNA, the CDR3 is TGTGCCAGCACCCGCCAGGGACTAGGGGCCGGGGAGCTGTTTTTT. Translated: CASTRQGLGAGELFF. Full variable domain (missing parts from reference TRBV28 and TRBJ2-2): DVKVTQSSRYLVKRTGEKVFLECVQDMDHENMFWYRQDPGLGLRLIYFSYDVKMKEKGDIPEGYSVSREKKERFSLILESASTNQTSMYLCASTRQGLGAGELFFGEGSRLTVL.

This clone came up a few times. J is TRBJ2-4 and V is TRBV7-9; 10 bases line up with TRBD1. CDR3 length: 18 residues. Germline CDR1 reads SEHNR; CDR2 reads FQNEAQ (reference sequence). With V trimmed by 5 bases and J by 3 bases, 13 bases remained unmatched. The CDR3 here is CASSKGQGRALGKNIQYF. For the CDR3, the DNA is TGTGCCAGCAGCAAGGGACAGGGGAGGGCCTTAGGCAAAAACATTCAGTACTTC. The entire variable domain, with the rest obtained from reference TRBV7-9 and TRBJ2-4, is as follows: DTGVSQNPRHKITKRGQNVTFRCDPISEHNRLYWYRQTLGQGPEFLTYFQNEAQLEKSRLLSDRFSAERPKGSFSTLEIQRTEQGDSAMYLCASSKGQGRALGKNIQYFGAGTRLSVL.

The J gene is TRBJ2-3, the V gene TRBV7-8, with D perhaps TRBD2 (5 bases). The V gene lost 2 bases and the J gene lost 1 base, with 10 bases spanning the gap. CDR3 length: 15 residues. In germline, CDR1 is SGHVS, CDR2 FQNEAQ. The CDR3 nucleotides are TGTGCCAGCAGCTTAAACGTGGGAGGCACAGATACGCAGTATTTT. Translating it yields CASSLNVGGTDTQYF. Full variable domain (remainder filled in from reference TRBV7-8 and TRBJ2-3): GAGVSQSPRYKVAKRGQDVALRCDPISGHVSLFWYQQALGQGPEFLTYFQNEAQLDKSGLPSDRFFAERPEGSVSTLKIQRTQQEDSAVYLCASSLNVGGTDTQYFGPGTRLTVL.

V and J are TRBV28 and TRBJ1-2; 10 bases are shared with TRBD1. The germline V gene has CDR1 MDHEN and CDR2 SYDVKM. The V and J ends lost 7 bases and 6 bases, in that order; junction bases with no gene match: 5. This CDR3 contains 13 residues. The CDR3 loop is CASNRQGADGYTF. In nucleotides, the CDR3 is TGTGCCAGCAACCGACAGGGGGCAGATGGCTACACCTTC.

This chain links TRBV7-8 with TRBJ2-7, with TRBD1 identical over 10 bases. With V trimmed by 5 bases and J by 4 bases, 14 bases remained unmatched. This CDR3 is 17 amino acids long. From germline, CDR1 is SGHVS and CDR2 FQNEAQ. The CDR3 here is CASSQSPGQGSLYEQYF. The CDR3 DNA is TGTGCCAGCAGCCAATCTCCGGGACAGGGGTCGCTATACGAGCAGTACTTC.

The CDR3 region has the DNA TGCGCCAGCAGCCGACTAGCGGGAGGGAAAGATACGCAGTATTTT. The encoded protein is CASSRLAGGKDTQYF. The rearrangement joins TRBV5-1 to TRBJ2-3; 14 bases are a match to TRBD2. Germline loops: CDR1 SGHRS, CDR2 YFSETQ. The CDR3 has 15 amino acids. With 4 bases clipped from V and 5 bases from J, the junction kept 3 bases outside the gene matches.

This chain connects TRBV19 to TRBJ2-1, with D uncertain. The germline V and J ends were trimmed by 3 bases and 5 bases, with 14 bases remaining between them. Germline V gives CDR1 LNHDA, CDR2 SQIVND (reference sequence). CDR3 length: 15 amino acids. The DNA for the CDR3 is TGTGCCAGTAGTATGCCTAGAGCGCAACACAATGAGCAGTTCTTC. Protein product: CASSMPRAQHNEQFF.

The chain uses TRBV6-1 and TRBJ2-1, with TRBD2 as a possible D gene (6 bases). CDR3 size: 15 residues. Germline CDR1 is MNHNS and CDR2 is SASEGT. The ends were cut back, 2 bases at V and 1 base at J, with 9 bases in the middle. The CDR3 loop reads CASSELALSYNEQFF. The CDR3 region has the DNA TGTGCCAGCAGTGAACTAGCGTTATCCTACAATGAGCAGTTCTTC.

The chain recombines TRBV29-1 with TRBJ2-5, with TRBD2 identical over 7 bases. J was trimmed by 0 bases and V by 4 bases; bases with no gene match: 8. Germline loops: CDR1 SQVTM, CDR2 ANQGSEA. The CDR3 contains 15 residues. CDR3 in amino acids: CSVARGFMNQETQYF. The CDR3 region has the DNA TGCAGCGTTGCGCGGGGGTTCATGAACCAAGAGACCCAGTACTTC.

This rearrangement joins TRBV7-8 to TRBJ2-2; 8 bases map to TRBD2. V lost 7 bases, J lost 5 bases, and 6 bases stayed unmatched. Germline CDR1 is SGHVS and CDR2 is FQNEAQ. The CDR3 extends over 14 amino acids. Written as DNA, the CDR3 is TGTGCCAGCACCTGGACTAGCAGGACCGGGGAGCTGTTTTTT. Encoded protein: CASTWTSRTGELFF.

This clone has only a few counts. The chain links TRBV9 to TRBJ1-3; TRBD1 matches at 7 bases. CDR1 is SGDLS, CDR2 YYNGEE, per germline. The V segment lost 4 bases and the J segment 0 bases; nucleotides outside the gene matches: 10. The CDR3 sequence is 17 residues long. In nucleotides, the CDR3 is TGTGCCAGCAGCTCTTTAGGGGGCGGTGACTCTGGAAACACCATATATTTT. Translating gives CASSSLGGGDSGNTIYF.

The chain joins TRBV5-1 to TRBJ2-7, with 8 bases aligning to TRBD1. This CDR3 is 13 amino acids long. V shed 7 bases, J shed 3 bases, and the junction held 6 bases outside the gene matches. The germline V gene has CDR1 SGHRS and CDR2 YFSETQ. The CDR3 DNA is TGCGCCAGCGCGACCGGGACAGGCTACGAGCAGTACTTC. This encodes CASATGTGYEQYF.

V and J are TRBV12-5 and TRBJ2-5; perhaps TRBD2 as D (6 bases). V lost 1 base and J 4 bases, leaving 13 bases between the germline ends. CDR1 is LGHNT and CDR2 is FRNRAP in the germline V gene. The CDR3 is 15 residues long. In DNA form, the CDR3 reads TGTGCTAGTGGTTTGGCCTCGGGGACTGTAGAGACCCAGTACTTC. Its protein is CASGLASGTVETQYF.

The genes are TRBV7-2 and TRBJ1-5; D remains ambiguous. The CDR3 spans 14 residues. CDR1 and CDR2 (germline): SGHTA, FQGNSA. V was shortened by 2 bases and J by 2 bases, with 7 bases between the two germline ends. CDR3 bases: TGTGCCAGCAGCTTAAGCCCGGGCAATCAGCCCCAGCATTTT. Amino acid sequence: CASSLSPGNQPQHF.

The J gene is TRBJ1-3, the V gene TRBV7-2; no firm D call. CDR1 and CDR2 from the germline V gene are SGHTA and FQGNSA. Trimming took off 4 bases at V and 4 bases at J, with 2 bases between the two ends. This CDR3 comprises 11 residues. CDR3 sequence reads: CASSSGNTIYF. CDR3 DNA sequence: TGTGCCAGCAGCTCGGGAAACACCATATATTTT.

This chain connects TRBV6-5 to TRBJ2-6; the D is unclear. The CDR3 has 16 amino acids. CDR1 MNHEY and CDR2 SVGAGI come from the germline V gene. The ends were cut back, 2 bases at V and 0 bases at J, with 8 bases in the middle. CDR3 region: CASSYLLSSGANVLTF. CDR3 nucleotide sequence: TGTGCCAGCAGTTACCTACTTAGCTCTGGGGCCAACGTCCTGACTTTC.

This clone was counted only a few times. This chain links TRBV28 with TRBJ2-1; D unresolved. Trimming removed 8 bases at V and 7 bases at J, with 18 bases between. The CDR3 runs to 14 residues. From germline, CDR1 is MDHEN and CDR2 SYDVKM. CDR3 residues: CASGTPIALNEQFF. The CDR3 DNA sequence: TGTGCCAGCGGAACCCCGATAGCCCTTAATGAGCAGTTCTTC.

This clone was seen only once. The chain recombines TRBV15 with TRBJ1-3; the D gene is possibly TRBD1 (6 bases). Germline CDR1 LNHNV, CDR2 YYDKDF (reference sequence). This CDR3 region has 14 residues. V was cut by 0 bases and J by 10 bases, with 13 bases left in between. DNA of the CDR3: TGTGCCACCAGCAGAGATCGTATAGGGGGTACCATATATTTT. As protein: CATSRDRIGGTIYF.

The chain uses TRBV9 and TRBJ1-1, with 7 bases that match TRBD1. Germline V gene lookup returns CDR1 SGDLS and CDR2 YYNGEE. This CDR3 is 15 amino acids long. With 0 bases clipped from V and 8 bases from J, the junction kept 10 bases outside the gene matches. DNA for the CDR3: TGTGCCAGCAGCGTAGCTGCCCAGGGGGGCCCCGAAGCTTTCTTT. This encodes CASSVAAQGGPEAFF. Full variable domain (missing parts from reference TRBV9 and TRBJ1-1): DSGVTQTPKHLITATGQRVTLRCSPRSGDLSVYWYQQSLDQGLQFLIQYYNGEERAKGNILERFSAQQFPDLHSELNLSSLELGDSALYFCASSVAAQGGPEAFFGQGTRLTVV.

In DNA form, the CDR3 reads TGCGCCAGCAGCCAAGGGCTAGCGGTCCAAGAGACCCAGTACTTC. Translating it yields CASSQGLAVQETQYF. The chain couples TRBV4-3 to TRBJ2-5, with 7 bases fitting TRBD2. Germline V gene sequence: CDR1 LGHNA, CDR2 YSLEER. The CDR3 contains 15 residues. The trim removed 1 base at V and 1 base at J, leaving 3 bases unmatched.

The gene calls are TRBV10-3 and TRBJ2-6; perhaps TRBD2 as D (5 bases). The germline V gene encodes CDR1 ENHRY and CDR2 SYGVKD. V was clipped by 0 bases and J by 0 bases, with 15 bases between them. The CDR3 covers 19 residues. CDR3 region: CAISESDYPPDSGANVLTF. In nucleotides, the CDR3 is TGTGCCATCAGTGAGTCAGACTACCCCCCGGACTCTGGGGCCAACGTCCTGACTTTC.

This chain connects TRBV19 to TRBJ2-3; D ambiguous. This CDR3 has 15 amino acids. V was shortened by 3 bases and J by 2 bases, with 12 bases between the two germline ends. Germline CDR1 reads LNHDA; CDR2 reads SQIVND (reference sequence). Here the CDR3 DNA reads TGTGCCAGTAGTATCTCCCAGGATTACACAGATACGCAGTATTTT. Encoded protein: CASSISQDYTDTQYF. The entire variable domain, with the rest obtained from reference TRBV19 and TRBJ2-3, is as follows: DGGITQSPKYLFRKEGQNVTLSCEQNLNHDAMYWYRQDPGQGLRLIYYSQIVNDFQKGDIAEGYSVSREKKESFPLTVTSAQKNPTAFYLCASSISQDYTDTQYFGPGTRLTVL.

V gene TRBV7-9 combines with J gene TRBJ1-4, with 7 nucleotides matching TRBD1. The CDR3 is 15 residues long. CDR1 is SEHNR and CDR2 is FQNEAQ in the germline V gene (reference sequence). Losses at the gene ends were 8 bases for V and 0 bases for J; bases not matched to a gene: 6. Here the CDR3 reads CASRSGGSTNEKLFF. In DNA form, the CDR3 reads TGTGCCAGCCGCTCAGGGGGATCAACTAATGAAAAACTGTTTTTT.

Note on this clone: The same CDR3 can be traced to other DNA sequences in this sample. The rearrangement joins TRBV4-1 to TRBJ1-6; D perhaps matches TRBD1 (5 bases). V was shortened by 3 bases and J by 7 bases, with 13 bases between the two germline ends. There are 15 residues in the CDR3. The germline V gene encodes CDR1 MGHRA and CDR2 YSYEKL. CDR3 residues: CASSQERGGNSPLHF. CDR3 in DNA: TGCGCCAGCAGCCAGGAACGTGGGGGGAATTCACCCCTCCACTTT.

The CDR3 sequence is CASSFDRGSPLHF. The CDR3 nucleotides are TGTGCCAGCAGCTTCGACAGGGGATCACCCCTCCACTTT. The chain recombines TRBV11-2 with TRBJ1-6; 8 bases map to TRBD1. Germline values: CDR1 SGHAT, CDR2 FQNNGV. V was clipped by 3 bases and J by 10 bases; unmatched bases: 2. This CDR3 contains 13 residues.

This sequence joins TRBV7-9 and TRBJ2-1; D is possibly TRBD1 (6 bases). With 5 bases removed from V and 7 bases from J, the gap between germline ends came to 18 bases. The CDR3 runs 15 residues. Germline V gene sequence: CDR1 SEHNR, CDR2 FQNEAQ (reference sequence). The CDR3 bases are TGTGCCAGCAGCCCCGGGGCCCGCAGGGGTAATGAGCAGTTCTTC. This encodes CASSPGARRGNEQFF.

A single count supports this clone. The chain carries TRBV11-2 and TRBJ1-5, with D hard to call. The CDR3 is 15 residues long. Deletions cut 0 bases from V and 1 base from J, with 7 bases between. Germline CDR1 is SGHAT and CDR2 is FQNNGV. CDR3 nucleotide sequence: TGTGCCAGCAGCTTAGAAGCGACGAGCAATCAGCCCCAGCATTTT. Translation gives CASSLEATSNQPQHF.

This chain links TRBV5-6 with TRBJ2-3, with D maybe TRBD2 (5 bases). CDR3 length: 14 residues. Trimming took off 0 bases at V and 0 bases at J, with 5 bases between the two ends. Germline CDR1 reads SGHDT; CDR2 reads YYEEEE. The CDR3 reads CASSLGTSTDTQYF. CDR3 sequence (DNA): TGTGCCAGCAGCTTGGGGACTAGCACAGATACGCAGTATTTT.

The chain carries TRBV6-1 and TRBJ1-2, with 9 bases identical to TRBD1. The CDR3 is 16 amino acids. The V gene's germline CDR1 is MNHNS and CDR2 SASEGT. V dropped 4 bases and J dropped 5; count of bases not matched to a gene: 11. CDR3 nucleotide sequence: TGTGCCAGCAGTGCCACCGGGACAGGGAGAGGTTATGGCTACACCTTC. As protein: CASSATGTGRGYGYTF.

This chain uses TRBV10-1 with TRBJ2-3; TRBD1 matches at 8 bases. The CDR3 sequence is 16 residues long. Trimming at V came to 3 bases and at J to 6 bases, leaving 11 bases not matched to a gene. In germline, CDR1 is WNHNN, CDR2 SYGVQD (reference sequence). The CDR3 bases are TGCGCCAGCAGTGAATTCAGGACAGGGACATCGGATACGCAGTATTTT. Translation: CASSEFRTGTSDTQYF.

About this clone itself: The same CDR3 is also encoded by other DNA sequences in this sample. The V call is TRBV25-1, the J call TRBJ2-3; 13 nucleotides agree with TRBD2. After removal of 7 bases from V and 3 bases from J, the junction contained 4 bases not matched to a gene. Germline assignment: CDR1 MGHDK and CDR2 SYGVNS. The CDR3 is 15 residues long. The DNA for the CDR3 is TGTGCCAGCAAGGGGACTAGCGGGAAAACAGATACGCAGTATTTT. Encoded protein: CASKGTSGKTDTQYF.